This TCR beta chain is from a study of cytomegalovirus exposure and HLA in healthy donors. Points from the study as a whole: The dataset shows that most TCR sequences were rare, while some public TCRs occurred in many donors. Presence/absence analyses rested on an assumption that sequencing depth was roughly uniform across donors. Reportedly, fewer N-insertions than the roughly 690-donor mean appeared in an Asian-associated ancestry cluster in a later analysis.

A word on this clone: Its specificity is unknown.

The PCR employed 60 Vbeta primers together with 13 Jbeta primers. TCRdb's table, derived via immunoSEQ multiplex PCR, lists solely in-frame clones and lacks some. The sample has approximately 68,000 clones, around 79% seen once. Trimming shortened V by 2 bases and J by 2 bases, and 9 bases separated the two germline ends. The CDR3 has 15 residues. Germline V gene sequence: CDR1 MDHEN, CDR2 SYDVKM. This clonotype was sampled from a woman under 40 in good health and CMV-seropositive. The sequenced sample was PBMCs. J is TRBJ2-2 and V is TRBV28; possibly TRBD2 for D (5 bases). The CDR3 sequence: CASSLGSANTGELFF. The CDR3 DNA is TGTGCCAGCAGTTTAGGTAGCGCCAACACCGGGGAGCTGTTTTTT.